This T cell receptor (beta chain) emerged from a study of T cells expressing NK-cell markers. Study details: Investigators obtained TCR beta repertoires from sorted CD3+CD56+NKG2C+, CD3+CD56+NKG2C- and CD3+CD56-NKG2C+ T cells.

The CDR3 length is 15 residues. Germline CDR1 is LNHDA and CDR2 is SQIVND (reference sequence). To note about this clonotype: Its cognate antigen is unknown.

TCRdb re-called the 5' RACE reads and gives one entry per CDR3 protein, without DNA. The table lists 200,000 to 300,000 distinct CDR3 sequences, with under 0.5% in the top ten. Study-level results: More than 5 of the donors carried dominant NKG2C+ clonotypes that took up roughly 1.0-8% of their CD8+ T cells.

The V call is TRBV19, the J call TRBJ2-1; TCRdb returns TRBD2, unconfirmable since there is no DNA. Sequenced material: blood T cells: a sorted CD56 or NKG2C T cell subset, CD4+ or CD8+ T cells, or bulk PBMC T cells (not recorded which). This clonotype was sampled from a man aged 18 to 30 in good health. The CDR3 here is CASGELAGPYNEQFF.